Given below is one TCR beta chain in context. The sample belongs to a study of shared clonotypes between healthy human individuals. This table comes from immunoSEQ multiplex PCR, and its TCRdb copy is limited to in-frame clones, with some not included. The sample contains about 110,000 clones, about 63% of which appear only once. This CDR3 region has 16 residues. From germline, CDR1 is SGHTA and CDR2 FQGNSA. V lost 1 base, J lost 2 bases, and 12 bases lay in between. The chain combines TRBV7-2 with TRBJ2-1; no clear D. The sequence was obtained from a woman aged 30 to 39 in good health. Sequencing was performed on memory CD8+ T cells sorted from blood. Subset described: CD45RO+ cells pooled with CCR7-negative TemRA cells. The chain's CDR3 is CASSLDTQTPYNEQFF. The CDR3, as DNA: TGTGCCAGCAGCTTAGACACGCAAACCCCCTACAATGAGCAGTTCTTC.